A single sample gave rise to the 15 T cell receptor beta chains below, sequenced in a study of T cells after yellow fever vaccination. TCRdb redid the calling of the 5' RACE reads with MiXCR, one entry per CDR3 protein. The sample lists approximately 350,000 distinct CDR3 sequences, roughly 12% occurring once. This specimen was PBMCs, taken on the day of the first yellow fever vaccination. All receptors come from a young man who received the YFV17D yellow fever vaccine.

This clonotype was counted at least ten times. V usage is TRBV7-2 and J usage is TRBJ1-4; D is ambiguous. V dropped 1 base and J dropped 3 bases, with 6 bases sitting between them. In germline, CDR1 is SGHTA, CDR2 FQGNSA. There are 14 residues in the CDR3. DNA of the CDR3: TGTGCCAGCAGCTTAGGGCAGTCTAATGAAAAACTGTTTTTT. Its translation is CASSLGQSNEKLFF.

This clonotype was observed a handful of times. The rearrangement joins TRBV5-1 to TRBJ2-7; no clear D. Germline V CDR1 and CDR2: SGHRS, YFSETQ. This CDR3 has 12 residues. Deletions cut 4 bases from V and 3 bases from J, with 8 bases between. The CDR3 sequence is CASSADGYEQYF. In nucleotides, the CDR3 is TGCGCCAGCAGCGCGGACGGCTACGAGCAGTACTTC.

This chain links TRBV9 with TRBJ2-1; 7 bases line up with TRBD2. CDR3 length equals 15 residues. Germline-derived CDR1 and CDR2 are SGDLS and YYNGEE. After removal of 3 bases from V and 1 base from J, the junction contained 4 bases not matched to a gene. The CDR3 DNA reads as TGTGCCAGCAGCGCCCCGGGGGGATCCTACAATGAGCAGTTCTTC. It codes for CASSAPGGSYNEQFF.

J is TRBJ1-6 and V is TRBV4-2; 10 bases are shared with TRBD1. This CDR3 is built from 17 residues. V gave up 0 bases and J gave up 8 bases; unmatched junction bases: 7. Germline CDR1 and CDR2: LGHNA and YNFKEQ. CDR3 nucleotides: TGTGCCAGCAGCCAAGATCAGGGACAGGGGATTTATTCACCCCTCCACTTT. Residues: CASSQDQGQGIYSPLHF.

This chain uses TRBV4-3 with TRBJ2-5; 12 bases fit TRBD2. The germline V gene has CDR1 LGHNA and CDR2 YSLEER. V was pared by 1 base and J by 5 bases, with 11 bases of the junction left unmatched. This CDR3 has 18 residues. The CDR3 DNA reads as TGCGCCAGCAGCCAAGGTCAACTAGCGGGGGGCTTGAGGGAGACCCAGTACTTC. Encoded protein: CASSQGQLAGGLRETQYF.

This clonotype occurred many times. The CDR3: CAISASGNEQFF. The DNA of the CDR3 is TGTGCCATCAGTGCTAGCGGCAATGAGCAGTTCTTC. The chain couples TRBV10-3 to TRBJ2-1, with 7 bases identical to TRBD2. The CDR3 totals 12 residues. Germline loops: CDR1 ENHRY, CDR2 SYGVKD. The junction had 0 bases not matched to a gene; V was cut back by 4 bases and J by 6 bases.

This clonotype appeared a few times. This chain joins TRBV7-9 and TRBJ2-1; possibly TRBD1 or TRBD2 for D (5 bases each). Trimming stripped 4 bases from V and 15 bases from J, with 16 bases between. The CDR3 has 12 residues. Germline V gives CDR1 SEHNR, CDR2 FQNEAQ (reference sequence). The CDR3 sequence: CASSWVRGIGFF. The CDR3 DNA follows: TGTGCCAGCAGCTGGGTGAGGGGAATTGGGTTCTTC.

The V and J genes are TRBV7-2 and TRBJ1-5; D gene unclear. V was shortened by 1 base and J by 5 bases, with 6 bases between the two germline ends. The germline CDR1 and CDR2 sequences are SGHTA and FQGNSA. The CDR3 loop spans 13 amino acids. The CDR3 loop reads CASSLEVYQPQHF. CDR3 DNA sequence: TGTGCCAGCAGCTTAGAGGTTTATCAGCCCCAGCATTTT.

This clonotype has more than one count but fewer than ten. The rearrangement joins TRBV5-6 to TRBJ1-6; the match to TRBD1 covers 7 bases. J gave up 7 bases and V 4 bases, and 8 bases lay outside the gene matches. Germline loops: CDR1 SGHDT, CDR2 YYEEEE. The CDR3 contains 15 residues. The CDR3: CASSSDRVWNSPLHF. CDR3 DNA sequence: TGTGCCAGCAGCAGTGACAGGGTATGGAATTCACCCCTCCACTTT.

This clonotype came up a few times. The gene calls are TRBV4-3 and TRBJ2-7; TRBD1 might be the D (7 bases). The V end was cut by 0 bases, the J end by 1 base, with 13 bases between. This CDR3 comprises 16 residues. Germline lookup yields CDR1 LGHNA and CDR2 YSLEER. The CDR3 DNA sequence: TGCGCCAGCAGCCAAGATCCCCAGGGGGGTTCCTACGAGCAGTACTTC. Amino acids: CASSQDPQGGSYEQYF.

This clonotype was observed a few times. The V and J genes are TRBV4-1 and TRBJ2-5; the match to TRBD2 covers 10 bases. V dropped 3 bases and J dropped 0; count of bases not matched to a gene: 4. This CDR3 has 16 residues. The germline V gene encodes CDR1 MGHRA and CDR2 YSYEKL. The CDR3 DNA reads TGCGCCAGCAGCCATGGACTAGCGGCGAACCAAGAGACCCAGTACTTC. As protein: CASSHGLAANQETQYF.

The sample holds a few counts of this clonotype. CDR3 sequence: CASSSWTADTQYF. In DNA, the CDR3 is TGTGCCAGCAGCTCATGGACTGCAGATACGCAGTATTTT. The chain uses TRBV5-4 and TRBJ2-3, with D tentatively TRBD2 (5 bases). This CDR3 contains 13 residues. The germline V gene has CDR1 SGHNT and CDR2 YYREEE (reference sequence). Trimming shortened V by 3 bases and J by 4 bases, and 9 bases separated the two germline ends.

The gene calls are TRBV2 and TRBJ1-2; possible D gene TRBD1, 6 bases. This CDR3 spans 15 amino acids. Germline V lookup: CDR1 SNHLY, CDR2 FYNNEI. The ends were cut back, 1 base at V and 4 bases at J, with 13 bases in the middle. The CDR3 spells CASSEDGQGFYGYTF. CDR3 bases: TGTGCCAGCAGTGAAGACGGGCAGGGGTTCTATGGCTACACCTTC.

The CDR3 sequence is CASSPSVADDEAFF. CDR3 DNA sequence: TGTGCCAGCAGCCCAAGCGTTGCAGACGATGAAGCTTTCTTT. This rearrangement joins TRBV7-3 to TRBJ1-1; D is uncertain. Between the trimmed V and J ends, which lost 5 bases and 7 bases, there was a span of 17 bases. In germline, CDR1 is SGHTA, CDR2 FQGTGA. The CDR3 contains 14 residues.

This clonotype was seen only a few times. This chain connects TRBV27 to TRBJ2-2, with D tentatively TRBD2 (7 bases). V was cut by 7 bases and J by 3 bases, with 18 bases left in between. There are 16 residues in the CDR3. Germline-derived CDR1 and CDR2 are MNHEY and SMNVEV (reference sequence). CDR3 in DNA: TGTGCCAGCACATCGGGGGGCAGACTGGACACCGGGGAGCTGTTTTTT. Encoded protein: CASTSGGRLDTGELFF.